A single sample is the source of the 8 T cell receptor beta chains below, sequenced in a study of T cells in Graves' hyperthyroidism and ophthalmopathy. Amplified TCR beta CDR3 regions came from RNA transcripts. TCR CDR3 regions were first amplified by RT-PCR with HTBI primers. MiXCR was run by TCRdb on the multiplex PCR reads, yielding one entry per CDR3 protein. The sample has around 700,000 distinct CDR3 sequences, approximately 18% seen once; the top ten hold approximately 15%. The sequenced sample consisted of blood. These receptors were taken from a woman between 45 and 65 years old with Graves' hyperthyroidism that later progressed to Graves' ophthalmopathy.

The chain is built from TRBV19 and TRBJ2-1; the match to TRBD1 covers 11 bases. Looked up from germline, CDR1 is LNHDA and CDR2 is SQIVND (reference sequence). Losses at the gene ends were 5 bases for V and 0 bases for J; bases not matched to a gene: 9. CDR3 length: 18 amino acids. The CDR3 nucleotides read TGTGCCAGTAGTGATGGGACAGGGGGACCTAGCTCCTACAATGAGCAGTTCTTC. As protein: CASSDGTGGPSSYNEQFF.

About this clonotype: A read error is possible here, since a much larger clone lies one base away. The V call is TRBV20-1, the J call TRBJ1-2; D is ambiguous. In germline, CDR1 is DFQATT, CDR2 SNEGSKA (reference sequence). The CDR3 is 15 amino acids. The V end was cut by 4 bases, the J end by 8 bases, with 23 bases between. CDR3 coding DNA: TGCAGTGCTATCGATTGGATAGACGGCGCTCGGGGCTACACCTTC. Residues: CSAIDWIDGARGYTF.

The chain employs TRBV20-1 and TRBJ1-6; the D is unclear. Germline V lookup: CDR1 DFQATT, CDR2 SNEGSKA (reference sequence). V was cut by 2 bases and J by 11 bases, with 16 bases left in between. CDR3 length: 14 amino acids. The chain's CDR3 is CSARRVEEVAPLHF. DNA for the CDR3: TGCAGTGCTAGAAGGGTGGAGGAGGTCGCACCCCTCCACTTT.

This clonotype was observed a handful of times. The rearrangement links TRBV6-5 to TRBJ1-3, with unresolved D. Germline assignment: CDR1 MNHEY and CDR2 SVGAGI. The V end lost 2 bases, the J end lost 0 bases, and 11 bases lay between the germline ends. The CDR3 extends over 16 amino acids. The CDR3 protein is CASSYDSGSSGNTIYF. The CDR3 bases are TGTGCCAGCAGTTACGACTCTGGCAGCTCTGGAAACACCATATATTTT.

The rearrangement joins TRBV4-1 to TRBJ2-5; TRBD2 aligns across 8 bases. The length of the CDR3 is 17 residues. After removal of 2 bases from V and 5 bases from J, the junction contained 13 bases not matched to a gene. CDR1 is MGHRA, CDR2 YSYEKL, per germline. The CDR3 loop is CASSQQDMGGGSETQYF. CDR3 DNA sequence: TGCGCCAGCAGCCAACAGGACATGGGCGGGGGGTCGGAGACCCAGTACTTC.

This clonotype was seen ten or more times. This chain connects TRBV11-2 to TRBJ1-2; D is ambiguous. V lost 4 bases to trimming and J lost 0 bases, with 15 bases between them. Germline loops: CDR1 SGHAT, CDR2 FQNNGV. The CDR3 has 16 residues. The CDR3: CASSSPGGLSNYGYTF. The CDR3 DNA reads TGTGCCAGCAGCTCCCCTGGCGGGCTCTCTAACTATGGCTACACCTTC.

The CDR3 sequence: CSARSGMNTEAFF. The DNA of the CDR3 is TGCAGTGCTAGATCCGGGATGAACACTGAAGCTTTCTTT. The gene calls are TRBV20-1 and TRBJ1-1, with D hard to call. The length of the CDR3 is 13 residues. Trimming took 2 bases from V and 0 from J, leaving 7 bases between them. Looked up from germline, CDR1 is DFQATT and CDR2 is SNEGSKA (reference sequence).

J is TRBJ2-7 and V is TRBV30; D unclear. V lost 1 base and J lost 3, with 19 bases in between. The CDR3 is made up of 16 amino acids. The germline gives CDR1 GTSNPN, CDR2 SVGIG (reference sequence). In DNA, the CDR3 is TGTGCCTGGAGTGGTGGGTCGGTAGCAGCCTACTACGAGCAGTACTTC. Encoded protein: CAWSGGSVAAYYEQYF.